The T cell receptor (beta chain) described here comes from a study of blood T cell repertoires in COVID-19. The CDR3 has 13 residues. The V end lost 3 bases, the J end lost 11 bases, and 14 bases lay between the germline ends. From germline, CDR1 is SGHTA and CDR2 FQGNSA. Assay: immunoSEQ multiplex PCR; the TCRdb copy retains only in-frame clones and omits some. The sample consists of about 70,000 clones, about 86% of them appearing once. This receptor was taken from a human donor in a cohort sampled during active COVID-19. The chain employs TRBV7-2 and TRBJ1-5; D unclear. Material for sequencing was peripheral blood. This CDR3 reads CASSFGGGQSQHF. The CDR3 nucleotides are TGTGCCAGCAGCTTTGGAGGAGGGCAGTCCCAGCATTTT.